This is a list of T cell receptor beta chains from one sample in a study of Ad26.COV2.S vaccination and SARS-CoV-2 variants. Profiling relied on immunoSEQ multiplex PCR, and the TCRdb table lists in-frame clones only, not all of them. The data contain about 350,000 clones, approximately 86% of them singletons. The specimen comprised peripheral blood, sampled in a trial of Ad26.COV2.S vaccine versus placebo. All receptors derive from a person between 18 and 59 years old who received the Ad26.COV2.S COVID-19 vaccine or a placebo. The CDR3 runs from the conserved cysteine through the conserved F or W. D genes are given only for firm matches. A clone size is listed for some rows: how often the clone was seen (once, few, many), or a class if it is expanded.

D	J	V	size	DNA	CDR3
NA	TRBJ1-1	TRBV19	NA	TGTGCCAGTAGTATGTGGTCCAGGTCGAACACTGAAGCTTTCTTT	CASSMWSRSNTEAFF
NA	TRBJ1-2	TRBV7-9	NA	TGTGCCAGCAGCCTTGACGGGCCCTATGGCTACACCTTC	CASSLDGPYGYTF
NA	TRBJ1-1	TRBV7-3	NA	TGTGCCAGCAGCTCAGGCACTGAAGCTTTCTTT	CASSSGTEAFF
NA	TRBJ1-2	TRBV19	NA	TGTGCCAGTAGGGAGCGTTCTAACTATGGCTACACCTTC	CASRERSNYGYTF
NA	TRBJ2-7	TRBV9	NA	TGTGCCAGCAGCGCCTTGGATAGCTTGACTGTCAACGAGCAGTACTTC	CASSALDSLTVNEQYF
NA	TRBJ1-3	TRBV28	NA	TGTGCCAGCAGTCTAGGGGAGATTGGAAACACCATATATTTT	CASSLGEIGNTIYF
NA	TRBJ2-3	TRBV5-6	NA	TGTGCCAGCAGCGGGAGTCCAGATACGCAGTATTTT	CASSGSPDTQYF
NA	TRBJ2-1	TRBV19	NA	TGTGCCAGTAGTCACAAAGCGGTATTTGCCTACAATGAGCAGTTCTTC	CASSHKAVFAYNEQFF
NA	TRBJ1-5	TRBV7-2	NA	TGTGCCAGCAGCTTACTTAATAGCAATCAGCCCCAGCATTTT	CASSLLNSNQPQHF
NA	TRBJ1-6	TRBV6-4	NA	TGTGCCAGCAGTGACTCCACCACGGCAGACATCTATAATTCACCCCTCCACTTT	CASSDSTTADIYNSPLHF
NA	TRBJ1-2	TRBV2	NA	TGTGCCAGCAGTGACCCATCAAACTATGGCTACACCTTC	CASSDPSNYGYTF
NA	TRBJ1-2	TRBV28	NA	TGTGCCAGCAGTGGGACCACCGACCGTGGACTTTTC	CASSGTTDRGLF
NA	TRBJ2-1	TRBV7-3	NA	TGTGCCAGCAGCCTGTTGGGGCGGACTAACAATGAGCAGTTCTTC	CASSLLGRTNNEQFF
NA	TRBJ2-1	TRBV5-6	NA	TGTGCCAGCAGCCGTATAACAAAGGGACTGGTCGAGCCTGAGCAGTTCTTC	CASSRITKGLVEPEQFF
NA	TRBJ1-1	TRBV5-1	NA	TGCGCCAGCAGCGCACAGGGATTTGACACTGAAGCTTTCTTT	CASSAQGFDTEAFF
NA	TRBJ1-4	TRBV6-5	NA	TGTGCCAGCAGTTACTGGCAAAATGAAAAACTGTTTTTT	CASSYWQNEKLFF
NA	TRBJ1-4	TRBV5-4	few	TGTGCCAGCAGCTTGTCCGGGCAGGGAGTGGACGAAAAACTGTTTTTT	CASSLSGQGVDEKLFF
TRBD1	TRBJ1-4	TRBV5-1	once	TGCGCCAGCAGCTTGACAGGGGGCGCGGATGAAAAACTGTTTTTT	CASSLTGGADEKLFF
TRBD1	TRBJ2-2	TRBV6-1	NA	TGTGCCAGCAGTGAAGGAGGGGGCAACACCGGGGAGCTGTTTTTT	CASSEGGGNTGELFF
NA	TRBJ1-1	TRBV2	once	TGTGCCAGCAGGACTAGGGATTCTCGGCCTGAAGCTTTCTTT	CASRTRDSRPEAFF
NA	TRBJ2-1	TRBV19	NA	TGTGCCAGTAGTAGTAACAGTGGCAATGAGCAGTTCTTC	CASSSNSGNEQFF
TRBD1	TRBJ2-3	TRBV4-1	few	TGCGCCAGCAGCCAAAGAGGGGGCAGGCGACTTAACACAGATACGCAGTATTTT	CASSQRGGRRLNTDTQYF
TRBD1	TRBJ1-4	TRBV20-1	NA	TGCAGTGGTAGTAGGAGTACAGGGGATGAAAAACTGTTTTTT	CSGSRSTGDEKLFF
NA	TRBJ2-7	TRBV5-4	NA	TGTGCCAGCAGCTTGGGTAGGGGGTCCTACGAGCAGTACTTC	CASSLGRGSYEQYF
TRBD1	TRBJ2-1	TRBV11-2	NA	TGTGCCAGCAGCTTGAAGGGGGCCCATGAGCAGTTCTTC	CASSLKGAHEQFF
NA	TRBJ1-2	TRBV6-2/TRBV6-3	NA	TGTGCCAGCAGTTACTCGGTCACACCTAACTATGGCTACACCTTC	CASSYSVTPNYGYTF
NA	TRBJ1-4	TRBV5-5	NA	TGTGCCAGCAGCTTTTGGTCTGGGGGACATACTAATGAAAAACTGTTTTTT	CASSFWSGGHTNEKLFF
NA	TRBJ2-1	TRBV21-1	many	TGTGCCAGGCTAGCGGGAGCGTACAATGAGCAGTTCTTC	CARLAGAYNEQFF
NA	TRBJ2-7	TRBV6-2/TRBV6-3	NA	TGTGCCAGCACCCCGTCAGGGAGGTACGAGCAGTACTTC	CASTPSGRYEQYF
NA	TRBJ1-2	TRBV28	NA	TGTGCCAGCACCCTCGTCCGGGACGGACCCTATGGCTACACCTTC	CASTLVRDGPYGYTF
TRBD1	TRBJ1-1	TRBV2	NA	TGTGCCAGCAGTGAAGTTCCCGGGACAGGGGGAGCTTTCTTT	CASSEVPGTGGAFF
NA	TRBJ2-1	TRBV27	NA	TGTGCCAGCAGATCGTGGCAGGGGTCCTACAATGAGCAGTTCTTC	CASRSWQGSYNEQFF
TRBD2	TRBJ2-3	TRBV7-8	NA	TGTGCCAGCAGCCCCACTCTGCCCCAAGCGGGGGGGACAGATACGCAGTATTTT	CASSPTLPQAGGTDTQYF
TRBD1	TRBJ2-7	TRBV4-1	NA	TGCGCCAGCAGCCAACCGGGACAGGGGTCCTACGAGCAGTACTTC	CASSQPGQGSYEQYF
TRBD1	TRBJ2-5	TRBV7-7	NA	TGTGCTAGCAGCTTCAACAGGGGGGCCGGTGAGACCCAGTACTTC	CASSFNRGAGETQYF
NA	TRBJ2-7	TRBV4-1	once	TGCGCCAGCAGCCAAGCGGGATCTATCTACGAGCAGTACTTC	CASSQAGSIYEQYF
NA	TRBJ1-4	TRBV10-3	once	TGTGCCATCAGTGAGGGGGGGATAGAGGAAAAACTGTTTTTT	CAISEGGIEEKLFF